This T cell receptor (beta chain) emerged from a study of chemoradiotherapy in HPV16-positive cancers. Study observations and caveats: Functional assays defining HPV-specific T cells used only a couple of HPV16-positive patients.

The sample holds one count of this clone. As yet, its antigen is unknown. Data came from immunoSEQ multiplex PCR; TCRdb stores just in-frame clones and leaves some out. The sample consists of 20,000 to 30,000 clones, roughly 90% of them appearing once. Germline CDR1 SGHTA, CDR2 FQGNSA. V trimming: 5 bases; J trimming: 9 bases; junction bases outside the gene matches: 9. The length of the CDR3 is 15 residues. The source is a human donor with HPV-associated anogenital cancer. The genes are TRBV7-2 and TRBJ2-1; TRBD2 agrees at 11 bases. The source material was blood, sampled from a patient who underwent chemoradiotherapy. CDR3 sequence reads: CASSPVAGGPVEQFF. CDR3 in DNA: TGTGCCAGCAGCCCCGTAGCGGGGGGGCCGGTTGAGCAGTTCTTC.